What follows is one TCR beta chain and its context. Its antigen is still unknown. V was pared by 3 bases and J by 4 bases, with 4 bases between. The V gene's germline CDR1 is MNHEY and CDR2 SMNVEV (reference sequence). The CDR3 spans 12 residues. Measured with immunoSEQ multiplex PCR; TCRdb has only the in-frame clones, and not every one. The sample includes 80,000 to 100,000 clones, roughly 90% of them seen just once. The data stem from a study of graft-versus-host responses after intestinal transplantation. Looking at the study overall: Each transplant was multivisceral, liver-intestinal, or isolated intestinal. Anti-thymocyte globulin was used for induction in all recipients, who then took tacrolimus and steroids for roughly three years. Overall study results and limits: Graft-versus-host to host-versus-graft clonal ratios in allografts were high in patients with graft-donor T cell macrochimerism. Early post-transplant declines in HvG were associated with peak levels of circulating GvH clones.

The input for sequencing was unstimulated CD8+ T cells sorted from spleen or lymph node cells, taken before transplant. The J gene is TRBJ2-1, the V gene TRBV27; no clear D gene. The receptor was isolated from a human donor who was the organ donor for an intestinal transplant. The CDR3 is CASSFGYNEQFF. The CDR3 DNA follows: TGTGCCAGCAGTTTCGGTTACAATGAGCAGTTCTTC.